Listed here are 30 T cell receptor beta chains from one sample, sequenced in a study of blood T cell repertoires in COVID-19. Using immunoSEQ multiplex PCR, the repertoire was profiled, and TCRdb retains in-frame clones only, with some absent. The sample holds over 150,000 clones, approximately 86% seen once. The sequencing input was peripheral blood. These receptors all come from a man between 60 and 75 years old with COVID-19, enrolled during active disease.

The rearrangement links TRBV6-5 to TRBJ1-4; weak D call: TRBD1 (6 bases). The CDR3 runs to 15 residues. Trimming shortened V by 6 bases and J by 3 bases, and 14 bases separated the two germline ends. The germline V gene encodes CDR1 MNHEY and CDR2 SVGAGI. CDR3 in DNA: TGTGCCAGCAGGGGTCTGGGGGCTGCTAATGAAAAACTGTTTTTT. Amino acid sequence: CASRGLGAANEKLFF.

The V gene is TRBV6-2 or TRBV6-3, the J gene TRBJ1-1, with D perhaps matching TRBD1 (5 bases). The CDR3 length is 14 residues. The germline V and J ends were trimmed by 2 bases and 1 base, with 8 bases remaining between them. CDR1 is MNHEY, CDR2 SVGEGT, per germline. The CDR3 nucleotides read TGTGCCAGCAGTTACGGGGGGAGGAACACTGAAGCTTTCTTT. This gives the protein CASSYGGRNTEAFF.

V gene TRBV18 combines with J gene TRBJ2-7; 8 bases agree with TRBD2. The V gene's germline CDR1 is KGHSH and CDR2 LQKENI. Unmatched junction bases numbered 8, after V lost 8 bases and J lost 2 bases. The CDR3 runs 14 residues. CDR3 amino acids: CASAGGEPPYEQYF. CDR3 DNA sequence: TGTGCCAGCGCCGGGGGGGAGCCCCCCTACGAGCAGTACTTC.

This rearrangement joins TRBV9 to TRBJ1-2, with 7 positions matching TRBD1. With 2 bases clipped from V and 2 bases from J, the junction kept 6 bases outside the gene matches. CDR1 is SGDLS, CDR2 YYNGEE, per germline. The length of the CDR3 is 15 residues. CDR3 bases: TGTGCCAGCAGCGTCGGGACAGCCGAAAACTATGGCTACACCTTC. Protein product: CASSVGTAENYGYTF.

The chain has TRBV19 and TRBJ1-1; 10 bases line up with TRBD1. This CDR3 spans 16 amino acids. J gave up 1 base and V 4 bases, and 6 bases lay outside the gene matches. From germline, CDR1 is LNHDA and CDR2 SQIVND (reference sequence). CDR3 coding DNA: TGTGCCAGTAGTAGACAGGGGGCTGGGGGGAACACTGAAGCTTTCTTT. It codes for CASSRQGAGGNTEAFF. The full variable domain, with the rest looked up from reference TRBV19 and TRBJ1-1, is DGGITQSPKYLFRKEGQNVTLSCEQNLNHDAMYWYRQDPGQGLRLIYYSQIVNDFQKGDIAEGYSVSREKKESFPLTVTSAQKNPTAFYLCASSRQGAGGNTEAFFGQGTRLTVV.

This clone was seen only once. This sequence joins TRBV6-1 and TRBJ1-5; D might be TRBD1 (6 bases). Trimming pared 1 base from V and 4 bases from J, leaving 11 bases between. The CDR3 extends over 15 amino acids. Germline CDR1 and CDR2: MNHNS and SASEGT. The CDR3 sequence is CASSEDDRLNQPQHF. The CDR3 DNA reads as TGTGCCAGCAGTGAAGACGACAGGTTAAATCAGCCCCAGCATTTT.

This clone was recorded once. The J gene is TRBJ2-4, the V gene TRBV6-2 or TRBV6-3; 9 bases are shared with TRBD1. Germline V gene lookup returns CDR1 MNHEY and CDR2 SVGEGT. The V segment lost 6 bases and the J segment 2 bases; nucleotides outside the gene matches: 8. The CDR3 has 16 amino acids. The CDR3: CASRPGGTGTKNIQYF. CDR3 coding DNA: TGTGCCAGCAGGCCTGGGGGGACAGGGACCAAAAACATTCAGTACTTC.

The chain is built from TRBV10-3 and TRBJ1-2; D is ambiguous. Germline-derived CDR1 and CDR2 are ENHRY and SYGVKD. CDR3 size: 12 residues. V lost 7 bases to trimming and J lost 2 bases, with 8 bases between them. The CDR3 here is CAIKNSNYGYTF. The CDR3 nucleotides read TGTGCCATCAAGAACAGCAACTATGGCTACACCTTC.

The rearrangement uses TRBV18 and TRBJ2-1; 11 bases are shared with TRBD2. Losses at the gene ends were 4 bases for V and 1 base for J; bases not matched to a gene: 12. Germline V gene sequence: CDR1 KGHSH, CDR2 LQKENI. This CDR3 region has 19 residues. The CDR3 nucleotides read TGTGCCAGCTCACTCTTCGGCGGGGCTAGCGGGGGGTCCTACAATGAGCAGTTCTTC. Translation: CASSLFGGASGGSYNEQFF.

The chain employs TRBV30 and TRBJ1-1, with D possibly TRBD1 on 5 matching bases. V lost 0 bases, J lost 8 bases, and 19 bases lay in between. From germline, CDR1 is GTSNPN and CDR2 SVGIG (reference sequence). This CDR3 region has 15 residues. The CDR3, as DNA: TGTGCCTGGAGTGTACGAAGTGGGGGGAAAGTGGAAGCTTTCTTT. Its protein product is CAWSVRSGGKVEAFF.

The chain is built from TRBV7-8 and TRBJ1-2; D remains unclear. Germline V gene data show CDR1 as SGHVS and CDR2 as FQNEAQ. Trimming took 5 bases from V and 4 from J, leaving 14 bases between them. There are 14 residues in the CDR3. CDR3 protein: CASSPRGSFYGYTF. In DNA, the CDR3 is TGTGCCAGCAGCCCGCGGGGTAGTTTCTATGGCTACACCTTC.

This chain joins TRBV3-1 (or the pseudogene TRBV3-2) and TRBJ2-5, with 14 bases that match TRBD2. The ends lost 4 bases at V and 5 bases at J; junction bases unmatched: 6. Germline V gene data show CDR1 as LGHDT and CDR2 as YNNKEL (reference sequence). The CDR3 runs 16 residues. The CDR3 here is CASSPWTSGRRETQYF. The CDR3, as DNA: TGTGCCAGCAGCCCCTGGACTAGCGGGAGGAGGGAGACCCAGTACTTC.

The table lists this clone with a count of one. A read error may account for a junction end that differs from germline. The CDR3 reads CASSPGLAGVADTQYF. The CDR3 DNA reads TGTGCTAGCAGCCCGGGACTAGCGGGAGTCGCAGATACGCAGTATTTT. The chain links TRBV7-7 to TRBJ2-3; 14 nucleotides line up with TRBD2. CDR1 and CDR2 (germline): SSHAT, FNYEAQ (reference sequence). The CDR3 has 16 amino acids.

The chain is built from TRBV7-2 and TRBJ1-6; maybe TRBD1 (6 bases). The CDR3 has 14 amino acids. Trimming removed 5 bases at V and 7 bases at J, with 12 bases between. Per germline, CDR1 SGHTA and CDR2 FQGNSA. The CDR3 DNA reads TGTGCCAGCAGCCCGAACAGGGACAATTCACCCCTCCACTTT. This translates into CASSPNRDNSPLHF.

The DNA for the CDR3 is TGTGCCAGCAGGCCCGGGACTGGCTATGGCTACACCTTC. It specifies CASRPGTGYGYTF. The V call is TRBV6-5, the J call TRBJ1-2; D is possibly TRBD1 (5 bases). CDR1 and CDR2 (germline): MNHEY, SVGAGI. V gave up 6 bases and J gave up 4 bases, with 12 bases separating them. The CDR3 has 13 amino acids.

This clone was recorded a few times. The chain combines TRBV5-4 with TRBJ2-7; the match to TRBD1 covers 9 bases. The V and J ends lost 4 bases and 7 bases, in that order; junction bases with no gene match: 9. Germline CDR1 is SGHNT and CDR2 is YYREEE (reference sequence). The length of the CDR3 is 14 residues. Here the CDR3 reads CASSKTGGYGEQYF. The DNA for the CDR3 is TGTGCCAGCAGCAAGACAGGGGGTTATGGTGAGCAGTACTTC. The variable domain in full, completed from reference TRBV5-4 and TRBJ2-7, reads ETGVTQSPTHLIKTRGQQVTLRCSSQSGHNTVSWYQQALGQGPQFIFQYYREEENGRGNFPPRFSGLQFPNYSSELNVNALELDDSALYLCASSKTGGYGEQYFGPGTRLTVT.

The chain couples TRBV3-1 (or the pseudogene TRBV3-2) to TRBJ2-1, with 15 nucleotides matching TRBD2. V was clipped by 6 bases and J by 4 bases; unmatched bases: 10. This CDR3 contains 18 residues. Germline loops: CDR1 LGHDT, CDR2 YNNKEL (reference sequence). CDR3 in amino acids: CASRRTSGGGSAYNEQFF. CDR3 nucleotides: TGTGCCAGCAGACGGACTAGCGGGGGGGGATCGGCGTACAATGAGCAGTTCTTC.

This clone was picked up one time. The rearrangement joins TRBV14 to TRBJ1-5; D may be TRBD1 (5 bases). The CDR3 consists of 12 residues. Germline CDR1 SGHDN, CDR2 FVKESK. Trimming pared 4 bases from V and 9 bases from J, leaving 10 bases between. CDR3 bases: TGTGCCAGCAGCCGGGGGGGAGGGCCCCAGCATTTT. Translation gives CASSRGGGPQHF.

The V and J genes are TRBV7-2 and TRBJ1-5; D is uncertain. Trimming removed 1 base at V and 5 bases at J, with 12 bases between. CDR1 and CDR2 (germline): SGHTA, FQGNSA. The CDR3 length is 15 residues. As DNA, the CDR3 is TGTGCCAGCAGCTTAGGGCTTTTATCCTATCAGCCCCAGCATTTT. Protein sequence: CASSLGLLSYQPQHF.

The CDR3 reads CASSSTGQGGEKLFF. The CDR3 bases are TGCGCCAGCAGCTCTACGGGACAGGGAGGGGAAAAACTGTTTTTT. The chain combines TRBV5-1 with TRBJ1-4, with 9 bases lining up with TRBD1. Trimming took 3 bases from V and 8 from J; bases not matched to a gene: 8. The germline CDR1 and CDR2 sequences are SGHRS and YFSETQ. The CDR3 loop spans 15 amino acids.

The rearrangement joins TRBV6-5 to TRBJ1-1; D possibly corresponds to TRBD1 (5 bases). The V gene lost 1 base and the J gene lost 1 base, with 7 bases spanning the gap. The CDR3 runs to 14 residues. Germline V gene data show CDR1 as MNHEY and CDR2 as SVGAGI. CDR3 loop: CASSYLQENTEAFF. The CDR3 DNA reads TGTGCCAGCAGTTACTTACAGGAGAACACTGAAGCTTTCTTT.

The chain links TRBV6-1 to TRBJ1-2, with TRBD1 identical over 10 bases. This CDR3 is 14 amino acids long. Germline CDR1 and CDR2: MNHNS and SASEGT. The junction had 2 bases not matched to a gene; V was cut back by 3 bases and J by 4 bases. The CDR3 DNA is TGTGCCAGCAGTGAGACAGGGGGCGTCTATGGCTACACCTTC. As protein: CASSETGGVYGYTF.

This chain uses TRBV28 with TRBJ2-5; TRBD2 matches 7 bases. The V and J ends lost 6 bases and 4 bases, in that order; junction bases with no gene match: 14. CDR1 MDHEN and CDR2 SYDVKM come from the germline V gene. The CDR3 spans 16 residues. CDR3 sequence (DNA): TGTGCCAGCAGGGGAACCCTGGGGAGGGGCCGAGAGACCCAGTACTTC. Translation: CASRGTLGRGRETQYF.

This clone was counted a single time. The chain has TRBV29-1 and TRBJ2-7; 10 nucleotides agree with TRBD1. The CDR3 consists of 14 residues. The trim removed 6 bases at V and 3 bases at J, leaving 8 bases unmatched. Germline loops: CDR1 SQVTM, CDR2 ANQGSEA. The CDR3 sequence: CSVVTGTGVYEQYF. CDR3 DNA: TGCAGCGTCGTAACCGGGACAGGGGTCTACGAGCAGTACTTC.

The CDR3 loop is CASSLGDFKNIQYF. CDR3 in DNA: TGTGCCAGCAGCTTAGGGGACTTCAAAAACATTCAGTACTTC. V usage is TRBV7-2 and J usage is TRBJ2-4; D is perhaps TRBD2 (6 bases). The CDR3 is made up of 14 amino acids. Trimming stripped 1 base from V and 3 bases from J, with 7 bases between. The germline V gene encodes CDR1 SGHTA and CDR2 FQGNSA. Drawing the rest from reference TRBV7-2 and TRBJ2-4, the complete variable domain is GAGVSQSPSNKVTEKGKDVELRCDPISGHTALYWYRQSLGQGLEFLIYFQGNSAPDKSGLPSDRFSAERTGGSVSTLTIQRTQQEDSAVYLCASSLGDFKNIQYFGAGTRLSVL.

Details on this clone: This CDR3 is also generated by other DNA sequences in the sample. This rearrangement joins TRBV6-5 to TRBJ1-3, with 7 bases identical to TRBD1. V lost 6 bases and J lost 2; bases outside the gene matches: 4. The CDR3 sequence is 14 residues long. CDR1 MNHEY and CDR2 SVGAGI come from the germline V gene. CDR3 nucleotides: TGTGCCAGCAGCCCGGGACAGACTGGAAACACCATATATTTT. This translates into CASSPGQTGNTIYF.

This chain connects TRBV12-3 or TRBV12-4 to TRBJ2-1; possibly TRBD2 for D (6 bases). Trimming removed 6 bases at V and 10 bases at J, with 13 bases between. CDR3 length equals 12 residues. Here the CDR3 reads CASRTSSTEQFF. CDR3 bases: TGTGCCAGCAGAACTAGCAGTACCGAGCAGTTCTTC.

CDR3 amino acids: CASREGPTNEKLFF. The CDR3 bases are TGTGCCAGCAGGGAGGGGCCGACTAATGAAAAACTGTTTTTT. The V and J genes are TRBV7-2 and TRBJ1-4, with D tentatively TRBD1 (5 bases). The CDR3 sequence is 14 residues long. V was cut by 6 bases and J by 2 bases, with 10 bases left in between. Germline CDR1 SGHTA, CDR2 FQGNSA.

The rearrangement joins TRBV9 to TRBJ1-5; 9 bases align to TRBD1. J was trimmed by 6 bases and V by 3 bases; bases with no gene match: 7. The germline V gene has CDR1 SGDLS and CDR2 YYNGEE. The CDR3 contains 15 residues. Here the CDR3 reads CASSGTGGAGQPQHF. The CDR3 region has the DNA TGTGCCAGCAGCGGCACAGGGGGCGCGGGTCAGCCCCAGCATTTT.

There are a few counts of this clone. The rearrangement joins TRBV28 to TRBJ1-2, with D unresolved. The CDR3 loop spans 12 amino acids. V lost 6 bases, J lost 2 bases, and 7 bases lay in between. From germline, CDR1 is MDHEN and CDR2 SYDVKM. CDR3 in DNA: TGTGCCAGCAGCTACGTCAACTATGGCTACACCTTC. It translates to CASSYVNYGYTF.